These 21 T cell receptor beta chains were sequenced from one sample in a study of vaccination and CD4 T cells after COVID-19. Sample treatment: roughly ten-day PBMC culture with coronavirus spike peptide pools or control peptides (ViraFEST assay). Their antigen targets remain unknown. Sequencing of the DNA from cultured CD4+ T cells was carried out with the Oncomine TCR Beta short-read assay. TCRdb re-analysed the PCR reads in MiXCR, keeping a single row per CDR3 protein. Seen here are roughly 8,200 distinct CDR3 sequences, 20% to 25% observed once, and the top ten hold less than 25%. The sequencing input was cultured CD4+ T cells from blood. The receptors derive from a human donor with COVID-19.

The DNA for the CDR3 is TGTGCCTGGAGCCGGGACAGGGCTTTTCACTATGGCTACACCTTC. This gives the protein CAWSRDRAFHYGYTF. The V and J genes are TRBV30 and TRBJ1-2; 9 nucleotides line up with TRBD1. The CDR3 is made up of 15 amino acids. J lost 3 bases, V lost 3 bases, and 8 bases had no gene match. Germline-derived CDR1 and CDR2 are GTSNPN and SVGIG (reference sequence).

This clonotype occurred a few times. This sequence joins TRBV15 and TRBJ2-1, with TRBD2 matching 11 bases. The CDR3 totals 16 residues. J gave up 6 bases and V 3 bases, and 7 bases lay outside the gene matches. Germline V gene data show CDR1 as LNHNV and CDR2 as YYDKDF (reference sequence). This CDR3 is CATSREGLAGFNEQFF. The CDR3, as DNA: TGTGCCACCAGCAGGGAAGGACTAGCGGGTTTCAATGAGCAGTTCTTC.

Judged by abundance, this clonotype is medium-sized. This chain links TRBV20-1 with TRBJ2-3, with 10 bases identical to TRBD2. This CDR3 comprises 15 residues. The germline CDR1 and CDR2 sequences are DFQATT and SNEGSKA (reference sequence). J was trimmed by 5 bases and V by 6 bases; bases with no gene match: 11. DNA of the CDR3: TGCAGTGCGGGACCGAGCGGGGGGGCCGGAGATACGCAGTATTTT. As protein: CSAGPSGGAGDTQYF.

The CDR3 is CASSLSGGAREQYF. In DNA form, the CDR3 reads TGTGCCAGCAGCCTTAGCGGGGGGGCCCGCGAGCAGTACTTC. This chain links TRBV9 with TRBJ2-7, with TRBD2 matching over 11 bases. Germline CDR1 SGDLS, CDR2 YYNGEE. V gave up 4 bases and J gave up 6 bases; unmatched junction bases: 6. CDR3 length: 14 residues.

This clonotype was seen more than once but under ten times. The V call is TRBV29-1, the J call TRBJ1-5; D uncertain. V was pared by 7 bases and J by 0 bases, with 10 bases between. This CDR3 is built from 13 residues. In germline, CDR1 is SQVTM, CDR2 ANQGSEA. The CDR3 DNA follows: TGCAGCGCAAGAGCCGGTAGCAATCAGCCCCAGCATTTT. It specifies CSARAGSNQPQHF.

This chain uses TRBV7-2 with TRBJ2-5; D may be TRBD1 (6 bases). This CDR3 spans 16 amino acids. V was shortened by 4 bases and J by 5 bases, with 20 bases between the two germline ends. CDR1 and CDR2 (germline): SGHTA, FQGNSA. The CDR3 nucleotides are TGTGCCAGCAGCTACGGTACAGGGTTGGGGGAGGAGACCCAGTACTTC. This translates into CASSYGTGLGEETQYF.

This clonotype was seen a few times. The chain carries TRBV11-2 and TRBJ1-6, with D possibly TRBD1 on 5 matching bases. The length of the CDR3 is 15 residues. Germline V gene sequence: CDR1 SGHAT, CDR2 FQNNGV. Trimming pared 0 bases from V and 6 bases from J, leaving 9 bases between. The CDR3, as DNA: TGTGCCAGCAGCTTAGACAGGGTTGGTAATTCACCCCTCCACTTT. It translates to CASSLDRVGNSPLHF.

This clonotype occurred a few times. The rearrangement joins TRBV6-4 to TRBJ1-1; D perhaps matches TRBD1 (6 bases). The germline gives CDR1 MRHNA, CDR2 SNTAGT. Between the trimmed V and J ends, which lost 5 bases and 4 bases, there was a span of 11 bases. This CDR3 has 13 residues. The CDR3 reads CASSKGGGTEAFF. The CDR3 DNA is TGTGCCAGCAGTAAGGGGGGTGGCACTGAAGCTTTCTTT.

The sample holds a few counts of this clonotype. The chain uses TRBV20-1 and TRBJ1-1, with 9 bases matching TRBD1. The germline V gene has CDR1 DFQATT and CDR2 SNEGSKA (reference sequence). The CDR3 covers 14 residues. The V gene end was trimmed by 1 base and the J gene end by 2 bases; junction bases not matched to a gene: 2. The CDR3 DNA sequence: TGCAGTGCTAGAGGGACAGGGGTAAACACTGAAGCTTTCTTT. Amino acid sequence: CSARGTGVNTEAFF.

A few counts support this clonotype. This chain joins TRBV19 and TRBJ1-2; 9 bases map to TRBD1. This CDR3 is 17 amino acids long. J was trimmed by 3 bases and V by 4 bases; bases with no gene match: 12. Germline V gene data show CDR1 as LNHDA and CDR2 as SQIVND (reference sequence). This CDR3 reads CASSNGYGTGHDYGYTF. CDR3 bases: TGTGCCAGTAGTAATGGGTACGGGACAGGGCATGACTATGGCTACACCTTC.

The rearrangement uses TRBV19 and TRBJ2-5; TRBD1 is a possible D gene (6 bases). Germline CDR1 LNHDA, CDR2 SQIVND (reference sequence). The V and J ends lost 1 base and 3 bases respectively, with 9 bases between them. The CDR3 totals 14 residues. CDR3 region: CASSIGYREETQYF. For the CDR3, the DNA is TGTGCCAGTAGTATAGGCTACAGGGAAGAGACCCAGTACTTC.

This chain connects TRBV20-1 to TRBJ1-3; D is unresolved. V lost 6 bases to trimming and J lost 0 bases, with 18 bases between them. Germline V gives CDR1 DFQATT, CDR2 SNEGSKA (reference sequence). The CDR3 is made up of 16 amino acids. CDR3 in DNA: TGCAGTGCGGTTATCGACGGGGAAATCTCTGGAAACACCATATATTTT. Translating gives CSAVIDGEISGNTIYF.

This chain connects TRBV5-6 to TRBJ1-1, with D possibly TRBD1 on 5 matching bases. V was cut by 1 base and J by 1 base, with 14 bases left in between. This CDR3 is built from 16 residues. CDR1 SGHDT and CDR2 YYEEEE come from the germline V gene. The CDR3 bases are TGTGCCAGCAGCTTGTGGGGGTTGGGGAAGAACACTGAAGCTTTCTTT. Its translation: CASSLWGLGKNTEAFF. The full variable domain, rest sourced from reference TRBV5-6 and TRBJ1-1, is DAGVTQSPTHLIKTRGQQVTLRCSPKSGHDTVSWYQQALGQGPQFIFQYYEEEERQRGNFPDRFSGHQFPNYSSELNVNALLLGDSALYLCASSLWGLGKNTEAFFGQGTRLTVV.

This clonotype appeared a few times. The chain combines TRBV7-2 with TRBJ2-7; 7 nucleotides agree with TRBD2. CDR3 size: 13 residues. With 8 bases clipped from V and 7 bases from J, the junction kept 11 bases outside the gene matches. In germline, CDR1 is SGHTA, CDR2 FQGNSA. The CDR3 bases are TGTGCCAGCCGGGAGGTGGGATCGGGGGAGCAGTACTTC. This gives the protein CASREVGSGEQYF.

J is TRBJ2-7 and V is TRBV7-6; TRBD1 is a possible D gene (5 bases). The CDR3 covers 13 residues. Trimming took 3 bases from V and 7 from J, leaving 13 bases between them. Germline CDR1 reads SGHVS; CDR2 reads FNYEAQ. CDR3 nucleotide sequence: TGTGCCAGCAGCTTGGTTGTAGGGGAAGAGCAGTACTTC. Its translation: CASSLVVGEEQYF.

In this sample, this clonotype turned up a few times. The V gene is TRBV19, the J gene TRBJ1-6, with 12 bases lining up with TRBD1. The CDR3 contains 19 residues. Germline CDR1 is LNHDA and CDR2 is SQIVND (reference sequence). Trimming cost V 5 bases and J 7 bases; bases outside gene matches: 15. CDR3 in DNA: TGTGCCAGTAGTTCGACGGGACAGGGGGCGTCTTTACGCAATTCACCCCTCCACTTT. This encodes CASSSTGQGASLRNSPLHF.

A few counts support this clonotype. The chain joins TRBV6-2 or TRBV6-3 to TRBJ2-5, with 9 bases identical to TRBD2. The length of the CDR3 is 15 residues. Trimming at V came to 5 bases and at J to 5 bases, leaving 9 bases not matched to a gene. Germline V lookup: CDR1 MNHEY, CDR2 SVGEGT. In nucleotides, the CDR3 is TGTGCCAGCAGTAGCACGCTAGCGGGGACGGAGACCCAGTACTTC. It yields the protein CASSSTLAGTETQYF.

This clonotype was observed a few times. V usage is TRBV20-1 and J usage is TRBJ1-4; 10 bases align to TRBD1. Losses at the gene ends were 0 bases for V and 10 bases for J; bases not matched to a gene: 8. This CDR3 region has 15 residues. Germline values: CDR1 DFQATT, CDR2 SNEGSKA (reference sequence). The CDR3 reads CSARETGGVYPKLFF. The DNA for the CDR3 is TGCAGTGCTAGAGAGACAGGGGGCGTTTACCCAAAACTGTTTTTT.

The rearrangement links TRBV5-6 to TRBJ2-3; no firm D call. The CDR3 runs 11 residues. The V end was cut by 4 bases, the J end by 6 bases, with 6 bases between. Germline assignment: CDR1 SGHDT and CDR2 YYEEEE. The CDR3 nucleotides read TGTGCCAGCAGCATCGTCGATACGCAGTATTTT. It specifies CASSIVDTQYF.

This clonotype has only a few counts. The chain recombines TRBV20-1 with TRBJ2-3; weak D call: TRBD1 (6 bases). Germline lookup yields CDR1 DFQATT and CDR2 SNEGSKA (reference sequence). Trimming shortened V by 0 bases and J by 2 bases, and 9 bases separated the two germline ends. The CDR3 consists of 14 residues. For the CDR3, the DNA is TGCAGTGCTAGAGATCCGGGACACACAGATACGCAGTATTTT. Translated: CSARDPGHTDTQYF.

CDR3 sequence: CASSPYRGVNTEAFF. As DNA, the CDR3 is TGTGCCAGCAGCCCATATCGGGGAGTGAACACTGAAGCTTTCTTT. The chain uses TRBV7-2 and TRBJ1-1, with D unresolved. The germline CDR1 and CDR2 sequences are SGHTA and FQGNSA. This CDR3 region has 15 residues. V was trimmed by 5 bases and J by 0 bases, leaving 13 bases between them.